The 13 T cell receptor beta chains below all came from one sample that was sequenced in a study of tissue T cells after allogeneic stem cell transplantation. Measured with immunoSEQ multiplex PCR; TCRdb has only the in-frame clones, and not every one. The sample has under 6,000 clones, 45% to 55% seen once; the top ten hold approximately 5%. The time point was: mouse harvest day 7 after allogeneic transplant. Tail vein injection delivered 10^7 T-cell-depleted bone marrow cells and 10^6 splenic CD5+ T cells. Sequencing used gut tissue. The source is a female BALB/c mouse given C57BL/6 T cells with graft-versus-host disease after an allogeneic hematopoietic cell transplant.

This clone was observed once. Gene names and germline refer to mouse. The read ends 1 residue early relative to the CDR3; the germline J gene fills the gap. The chain carries TRBV31 and TRBJ1-1; D is uncertain. Germline loops: CDR1 GKSSPN, CDR2 SITVG. The ends were cut back, 0 bases at V and 1 base at J, with 0 bases in the middle. The CDR3 runs 11 residues. The CDR3 here is CAWSLNTEVFF. The DNA read from the CDR3 is TGTGCCTGGAGTCTAAACACAGAAGTCTTC.

Note on this clone: Genes and germline are mouse. The CDR3 end falls 1 residue outside the read, so it is completed with the germline J gene. The chain employs TRBV13-3 and TRBJ1-6; 8 nucleotides match TRBD1. TRBJ1-6 is labeled an ORF, and its function is uncertain. Germline lookup yields CDR1 NNHDY and CDR2 SYVADS. The CDR3 sequence is 14 residues long. V was pared by 0 bases and J by 8 bases, with 1 base of the junction left unmatched. CDR3 DNA (partial): TGTGCCAGCAGTGATGCAGGGGGCGATTCGCCCCTCTAC. Protein product: CASSDAGGDSPLY. The whole CDR3 sequence is CASSDAGGDSPLYF.

For this clone: Gene names denote mouse genes. The read comes to an end 1 residue before the CDR3 does, leaving the germline J gene to fill in the end. This chain joins TRBV13-1 and TRBJ1-1, with D tentatively TRBD1 (5 bases). This CDR3 has 10 amino acids. Germline V gene sequence: CDR1 NSHNY, CDR2 SYGAGN. The ends were cut back, 2 bases at V and 9 bases at J, with 5 bases in the middle. CDR3 amino acids: CASSEGQVFF. CDR3 bases read: TGTGCCAGCAGTGAGGGACAAGTCTTC.

Comments on this clone: Gene names follow the mouse nomenclature. Sequencing ends 1 residue short of the CDR3 end; the germline J gene provides the rest. This sequence joins TRBV23 and TRBJ2-7; the table's D call, TRBD2, has no DNA check behind it. Germline CDR1 reads KGHTA; CDR2 reads FQNQQP. The CDR3 covers 14 residues. The CDR3 sequence: CSSSPWLSSYEQYF. Partial CDR3 DNA: TGCTCCAGCAGTCCCTGGTTGAGCTCCTATGAACAGTAC.

This clone was picked up a small number of times. Mouse germline and gene names are used. From the germline J gene comes the end of the CDR3, since the read stops 1 residue before it. The chain is built from TRBV13-1 and TRBJ2-7; 12 bases fit TRBD2. This CDR3 has 14 amino acids. The junction had 3 bases not matched to a gene; V was cut back by 4 bases and J by 4 bases. Germline V gives CDR1 NSHNY, CDR2 SYGAGN. CDR3 region: CASSWDWGVYEQYF. The covered CDR3 bases are TGTGCCAGCAGTTGGGACTGGGGGGTATATGAACAGTAC.

Comment on this clone: Genes and germline are mouse. The CDR3 is cut off 1 residue early in the read; its end comes from the germline J gene. The chain employs TRBV24 and TRBJ1-6; no clear D gene. TRBJ1-6 is treated as an ORF (open reading frame) with a function not yet certain. Germline V gene sequence: CDR1 KGHTA, CDR2 FRNEEI. This CDR3 has 16 amino acids. Trimming removed 3 bases at V and 0 bases at J, with 9 bases between. The CDR3 reads CASSLPNFSYNSPLYF. Partial CDR3 DNA: TGTGCCAGCAGTCTACCCAATTTTTCCTATAATTCGCCCCTCTAC.

This clone was counted only a few times. Mouse gene names apply. Read coverage stops 1 residue before the CDR3 terminus; the germline J gene supplies the remainder. This rearrangement joins TRBV3 to TRBJ2-7, with 10 bases lining up with TRBD2. With 3 bases clipped from V and 4 bases from J, the junction kept 3 bases outside the gene matches. The length of the CDR3 is 14 residues. Germline loops: CDR1 SNHLY, CDR2 FYNGKV (reference sequence). CDR3 bases read: TGTGCCAGCAGCTTCCTGACTGGGGGGTATGAACAGTAC. Protein sequence: CASSFLTGGYEQY. The full CDR3 protein reads CASSFLTGGYEQYF. Full variable domain (outside the CDR3, taken from reference TRBV3 and TRBJ2-7): GPKVLQIPSHQIIDMGQMVTLNCDPVSNHLYFYWYKQILGQQMEFLVNFYNGKVMEKSKLFKDQFSVERPDGSYFTLKIQPTALEDSAVYFCASSFLTGGYEQYFGPGTRLTVL.

Notes on this clone: Any gene name here is a mouse gene name. Read sequence stops 1 residue before the CDR3 end, and the germline J gene provides the missing end. The V and J genes are TRBV19 and TRBJ2-4; the D gene is possibly TRBD1 (5 bases). CDR1 is FNHDT and CDR2 is SITEND in the germline V gene (reference sequence). This CDR3 spans 13 amino acids. V gave up 4 bases and J gave up 1 base, with 7 bases separating them. The part of the CDR3 DNA that was read is TGTGCCAGCAGTCCGACAGGTCAAAACACCTTGTAC. Its protein product is CASSPTGQNTLY. The entire CDR3 protein reads CASSPTGQNTLYF. The variable domain in full, with the rest retrieved from reference TRBV19 and TRBJ2-4, is GGIITQTPKFLIGQEGQKLTLKCQQNFNHDTMYWYRQDSGKGLRLIYYSITENDLQKGDLSEGYDASREKKSSFSLTVTSAQKNEMAVFLCASSPTGQNTLYFGAGTRLSVL.

A remark on this clone: Each gene name is a mouse one. The covered CDR3 bases are TGTGCCAGCAGCCTACAGGGTGGGCAAGACACCCAGTAC. It translates to CASSLQGGQDTQY. In full, the CDR3 reads CASSLQGGQDTQYF. The V gene is TRBV26, the J gene TRBJ2-5; tentative D call: TRBD1 (6 bases). The read is 1 residue too short to cover the CDR3 end, so that end is filled in from the germline J gene. Per germline, CDR1 KGHPV and CDR2 FQNQEV (reference sequence). The CDR3 totals 14 residues. Trimming stripped 6 bases from V and 3 bases from J, with 13 bases between.

For this clone: Gene names and germline match the mouse. The read ends 1 residue shy of where the CDR3 ends; the end is completed using the germline J gene. The chain couples TRBV3 to TRBJ2-4; the D gene is possibly TRBD2 (6 bases). Between the trimmed V and J ends, which lost 1 base and 6 bases, there was a span of 8 bases. This CDR3 has 13 residues. From germline, CDR1 is SNHLY and CDR2 FYNGKV (reference sequence). The part of the CDR3 DNA that was read is TGTGCCAGCAGCTTAGGGGGGGTCAACACCTTGTAC. It translates to CASSLGGVNTLY. The whole CDR3 protein reads CASSLGGVNTLYF.

This clone was seen only once. Genes and germline are mouse. Sequencing ends 1 residue short of the CDR3 end; the germline J gene provides the rest. This rearrangement joins TRBV3 to TRBJ2-4; D is unresolved. The CDR3 runs 12 residues. The V end was cut by 1 base, the J end by 4 bases, with 3 bases between. CDR1 is SNHLY and CDR2 is FYNGKV in the germline V gene (reference sequence). The chain's CDR3 is CASSLGKNTLYF. The DNA read from the CDR3 is TGTGCCAGCAGCTTAGGCAAAAACACCTTGTAC.

As to this clone: Gene names are the mouse ones. From the germline J gene comes the end of the CDR3, since the read stops 1 residue before it. Other DNA variants within this sample encode the same CDR3. V gene TRBV26 combines with J gene TRBJ2-5, with D uncertain. Germline CDR1 is KGHPV and CDR2 is FQNQEV (reference sequence). The CDR3 is 12 amino acids. Trimming left V 0 bases short and J 6 bases short, with 4 bases between. The CDR3 DNA, read in part, is TGTGCCAGCAGTCTGTCTGGGGACACCCAGTAC. It encodes CASSLSGDTQY. The entire CDR3 protein is CASSLSGDTQYF.

This clone appeared a few times. Here the gene names and germline are mouse. The CDR3 extends 1 residue past the end of the read, so its final part is completed from the germline J gene. The chain couples TRBV26 to TRBJ1-4; the D is unclear. This CDR3 region has 14 residues. CDR1 and CDR2 from the germline V gene are KGHPV and FQNQEV (reference sequence). The V end lost 2 bases, the J end lost 0 bases, and 4 bases lay between the germline ends. The CDR3 loop reads CASSLGISNERLFF. CDR3 DNA (partial): TGTGCCAGCAGTCTGGGAATTTCCAACGAAAGATTATTT.